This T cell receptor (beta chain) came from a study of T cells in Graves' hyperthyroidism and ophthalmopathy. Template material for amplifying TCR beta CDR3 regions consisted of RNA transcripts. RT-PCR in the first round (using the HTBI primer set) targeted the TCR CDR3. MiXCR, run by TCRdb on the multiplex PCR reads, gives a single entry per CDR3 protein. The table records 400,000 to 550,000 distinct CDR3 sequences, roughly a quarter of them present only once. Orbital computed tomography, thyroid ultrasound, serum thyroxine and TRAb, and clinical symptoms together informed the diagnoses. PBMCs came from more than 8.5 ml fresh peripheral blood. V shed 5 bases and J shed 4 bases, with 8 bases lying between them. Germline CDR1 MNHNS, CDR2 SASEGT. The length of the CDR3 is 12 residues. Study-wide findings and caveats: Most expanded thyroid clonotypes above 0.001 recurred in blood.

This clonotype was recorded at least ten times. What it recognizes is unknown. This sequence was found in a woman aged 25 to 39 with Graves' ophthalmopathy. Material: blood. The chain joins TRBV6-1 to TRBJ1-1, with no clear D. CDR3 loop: CASSTVVTEAFF. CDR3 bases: TGTGCCAGCAGTACAGTCGTCACTGAAGCTTTCTTT.